This TCR beta chain was sequenced in a study of cytomegalovirus exposure and HLA in healthy donors. Study-wide results and caveats: In an earlier analysis, about 87% or about 30%: the productive usage of most TCR beta V segments. A later analysis found common viral pathogens apparently linked to several of the most significant clusters. In all likelihood, a cluster of highly shared sequence variants was a sequencing artifact.

About this clone itself: Antigen unknown.

V lost 4 bases, J lost 5 bases, and 11 bases lay in between. The CDR3 has 14 residues. The germline V gene has CDR1 SGHTA and CDR2 FQGNSA. Use of 60 Vbeta and 13 Jbeta primers characterized the PCR. Per the original methods: It was a later analysis that counted tens of millions of unique TCR beta chains, of which around 11 million were shared. Profiling relied on immunoSEQ multiplex PCR, and the TCRdb table lists in-frame clones only, not all of them. That table supplies the V and J calls and clone size; D and trimming were determined from the DNA. The data show more than 100,000 clones, 80% seen once.

The V call is TRBV7-2, the J call TRBJ1-4; no definite D call. The TCR comes from a man between 35 and 55 years old in good health and CMV-seronegative. Sequencing input: PBMCs. The DNA of the CDR3 is TGTGCCAGCAGCTCCGGAGCTGGGAATGAAAAACTGTTTTTT. Its protein product is CASSSGAGNEKLFF. The full variable domain, with the rest looked up from reference TRBV7-2 and TRBJ1-4, is GAGVSQSPSNKVTEKGKDVELRCDPISGHTALYWYRQSLGQGLEFLIYFQGNSAPDKSGLPSDRFSAERTGGSVSTLTIQRTQQEDSAVYLCASSSGAGNEKLFFGSGTQLSVL.